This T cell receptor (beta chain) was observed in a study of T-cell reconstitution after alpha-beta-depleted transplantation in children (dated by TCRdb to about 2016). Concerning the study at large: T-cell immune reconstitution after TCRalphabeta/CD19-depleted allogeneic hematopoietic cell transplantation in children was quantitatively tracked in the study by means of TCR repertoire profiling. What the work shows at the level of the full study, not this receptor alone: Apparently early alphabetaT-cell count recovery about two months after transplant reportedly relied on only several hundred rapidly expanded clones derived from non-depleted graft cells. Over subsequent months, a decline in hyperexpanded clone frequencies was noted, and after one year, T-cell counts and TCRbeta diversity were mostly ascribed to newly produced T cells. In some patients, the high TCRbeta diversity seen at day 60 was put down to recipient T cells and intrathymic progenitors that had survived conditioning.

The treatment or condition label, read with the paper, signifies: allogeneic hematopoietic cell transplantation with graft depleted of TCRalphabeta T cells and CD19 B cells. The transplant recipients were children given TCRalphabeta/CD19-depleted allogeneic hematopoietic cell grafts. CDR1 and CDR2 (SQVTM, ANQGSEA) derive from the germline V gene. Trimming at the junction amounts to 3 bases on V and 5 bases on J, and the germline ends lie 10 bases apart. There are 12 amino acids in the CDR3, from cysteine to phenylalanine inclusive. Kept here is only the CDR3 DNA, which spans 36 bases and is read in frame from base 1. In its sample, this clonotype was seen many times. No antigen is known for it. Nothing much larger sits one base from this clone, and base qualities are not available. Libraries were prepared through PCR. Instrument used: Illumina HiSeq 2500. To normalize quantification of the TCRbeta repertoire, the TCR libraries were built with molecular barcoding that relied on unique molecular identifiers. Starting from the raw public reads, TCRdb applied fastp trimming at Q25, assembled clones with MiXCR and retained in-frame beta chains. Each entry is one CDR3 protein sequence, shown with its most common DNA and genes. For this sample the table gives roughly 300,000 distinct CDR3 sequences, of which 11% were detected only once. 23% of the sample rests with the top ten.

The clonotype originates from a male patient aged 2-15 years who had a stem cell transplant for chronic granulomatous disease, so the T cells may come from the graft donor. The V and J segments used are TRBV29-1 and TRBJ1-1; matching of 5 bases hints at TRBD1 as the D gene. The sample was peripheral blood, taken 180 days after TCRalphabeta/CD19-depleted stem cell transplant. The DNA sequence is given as TGCAGCGTTGATGCAGGGTATACTGAAGCTTTCTTT. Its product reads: CSVDAGYTEAFF.